This entry concerns a single TCR beta chain. Its specific antigen is unknown. Base qualities are not provided; no much larger clone lies one nucleotide away. This same CDR3 is encoded by further DNA sequences in the sample. Collaborating institutions collected whole blood in K2EDTA tubes following their own protocols. For TCRbeta analysis, collaborators shipped samples as frozen whole blood, isolated PBMCs, or DNA extracted from either of those sample types. Sequences KGHSH (CDR1) and LQKENI (CDR2) are obtained from the germline V gene. Trimming removed 3 bases from V and 1 base from J, leaving 9 bases between the germline ends. The CDR3 numbers 14 residues from cysteine through phenylalanine. Only the CDR3 DNA stays, 42 bases, in frame from base 1. The data stem from a study of blood T cell repertoires in COVID-19 (dated by TCRdb to 2019 to 2021). Describing the broader study: Samples covering the acute and convalescent phases of COVID-19 were provided by collaborators in the United States, Italy and Spain. Deeply sampled blood TCRbeta repertoires from subjects exposed to, actively infected with, or recovered from COVID-19 were included in the dataset. The repertoires were made available in a free public database intended to serve as a resource for research on the immune response to SARS-CoV-2. The material from the prospective study consisted of cDNA or gDNA derived from T cells, B-cell-depleted T cells, or PBMCs. The samples were drawn from two sources: the first 160 participants of the ongoing ImmuneRACE study, and 1,254 subjects contributed by 6 global collaborators. HLA class I and class II types, where available, came from metadata supplied by the sample provider rather than from assay-based typing. The sample metadata nearly always contained a de-identified subject ID, COVID-19 status, age in years and sex.

TCRbeta CDR3 regions were amplified from genomic DNA using the immunoSEQ Assay, a bias-controlled multiplex PCR. Per the source publication's procedure: Within the assay, amplification of reference gene primers was used to estimate how many nucleated cells each sample contained. Sequence reads were collapsed and filtered to measure the absolute abundance of every unique TCRbeta CDR3 rearrangement. For each sample, productive Simpson clonality was calculated by taking the square root of Simpson's diversity index across productive rearrangements. TCRdb mirrors the immuneACCESS table, restricted to in-frame sequences. Some clones are absent from its copies; in checked studies, under half trace to an unresolved V gene, and the reason for the others is unknown. For V, J and clone size, that table is used; D and trimming come from the DNA. In all, the sample holds about 230,000 clones, and approximately 82% of those were seen once. The top ten clonotypes cover roughly 5% of the sample.

General conclusions and limits of the study: The amount of clinical and demographic metadata varied by source and participant and was provided uncurated.

The clonotype was recovered from a man older than 75 with acute or convalescent COVID-19. This chain is built from TRBV18 and TRBJ1-1; TRBD1 is a possible D gene, resting on 6 matching bases. The sequenced sample was peripheral blood. CDR3 loop: CASSPGQTNTEAFF. The DNA sequence is given as TGTGCCAGCTCACCGGGACAAACGAACACTGAAGCTTTCTTT.